This T cell receptor (beta chain) stems from a study of blood T cell repertoires in COVID-19. Turning to the study itself: T cells, B-cell-depleted T cells, or PBMCs supplied cDNA or gDNA.

This table comes from immunoSEQ multiplex PCR, and its TCRdb copy is limited to in-frame clones, with some not included. The sample has about 54,000 clones; approximately 85% are singletons. CDR1 is KGHDR and CDR2 is SFDVKD in the germline V gene. This CDR3 contains 16 residues. V gave up 3 bases and J gave up 0 bases; unmatched junction bases: 1. V gene TRBV24-1 combines with J gene TRBJ2-3; 11 positions match TRBD1. This sequence originates from a human donor in a cohort sampled during active COVID-19. Sequenced: peripheral blood. For the CDR3, the DNA is TGTGCCACCAGTGATGGGGACAGGGGGAGCACAGATACGCAGTATTTT. As protein: CATSDGDRGSTDTQYF.